These T cell receptor beta chains were read from a single sample in a study of beta chain features in type 1 diabetes. Profiled with immunoSEQ multiplex PCR; TCRdb holds only in-frame clones, not every one. The table includes over 600,000 clones, over 10% detected once. Sequenced input: naive CD4+ T cells from blood. The receptors here all came from a man aged 30 to 39 with type 1 diabetes. CDR3s leave out the opening cysteine and the closing phenylalanine or tryptophan.

J gene	V gene	CDR3 protein
TRBJ1-1	TRBV5-6	ASSLLAEAF
TRBJ2-5	TRBV7-2	ASSLEGGQGARETQY
TRBJ2-7	TRBV14	ASSQYTYPGRSYEQY
TRBJ1-5	TRBV19	ASSFVGQPQH
TRBJ2-3	TRBV28	ASSWGGTDTQY
TRBJ1-5	TRBV7-8	ASSPRRDRGQPQH
TRBJ2-2	TRBV9	ASSVAARGGLGPGELF
TRBJ2-7	TRBV13	ASSLNGGRTGTYEQY
TRBJ2-1	TRBV4-3	ASAGDLGGEGEQF
TRBJ2-7	TRBV7-2	ASSRSGTGGTSYEQY
TRBJ2-7	TRBV28	ASSLAGPYEQY
TRBJ1-2	TRBV15	ATSRDRNGYT
TRBJ2-1	TRBV10-3	AISSTGGSSYNEQF
TRBJ1-2	TRBV2	ASTTGGYGYT
TRBJ2-5	TRBV6-5	ASSSLTVQETQY
TRBJ2-7	TRBV5-1	ASRDLVGTDSY
TRBJ2-7	TRBV19	ATRHGGQPNYEQY
TRBJ2-7	TRBV9	ASSPSGGISTSEQY
TRBJ2-5	TRBV2	ASSDPSGAETQY
TRBJ2-3	TRBV6-6	ASRGSTDTQY
TRBJ2-7	TRBV7-2	ASSWGQAERSEQY
TRBJ1-4	TRBV19	ASTRDGNEKLF
TRBJ1-1	TRBV5-1	ASSLEGGSRTEAF
TRBJ1-4	TRBV11-2	ASRPRDRRNEKLF
TRBJ2-7	TRBV2	ASRRQASSYEQY
TRBJ2-1	TRBV18	ASSPGQGANEQF